Following are 10 T cell receptor beta chains from one sample sequenced in a study of shared clonotypes between healthy human individuals. The repertoire was sequenced with immunoSEQ multiplex PCR; TCRdb's copy has only in-frame clones and lacks some. The sample contains about 800,000 clones, about 96% of which appear only once. Terminally differentiated effector memory CD45RA+ cells were left out of the naive CD8 fraction, which was CD45RO-negative and positively selected for CCR7. The sequencing input was naive CD8+ T cells sorted from blood. The receptor source for this set is a man aged 25-45 years in good health.

V is TRBV5-4 and J is TRBJ2-5; tentative D call: TRBD2 (5 bases). The CDR3 runs 15 residues. Germline lookup yields CDR1 SGHNT and CDR2 YYREEE (reference sequence). V lost 3 bases and J lost 5, with 17 bases in between. The CDR3 DNA sequence: TGTGCCAGCAGCTCGGCGAATTTTGGCGGGGAGACCCAGTACTTC. It translates to CASSSANFGGETQYF. The whole variable domain, filled in from reference TRBV5-4 and TRBJ2-5, reads ETGVTQSPTHLIKTRGQQVTLRCSSQSGHNTVSWYQQALGQGPQFIFQYYREEENGRGNFPPRFSGLQFPNYSSELNVNALELDDSALYLCASSSANFGGETQYFGPGTRLLVL.

The chain couples TRBV7-9 to TRBJ2-7; 8 bases align to TRBD2. The CDR3 is 15 residues long. Germline V gene sequence: CDR1 SEHNR, CDR2 FQNEAQ (reference sequence). Germline trimming cut 5 bases from V and 5 bases from J; bases unmatched to any gene: 11. DNA for the CDR3: TGTGCCAGCAGCCTCCCGGGGGGGGAAGTAAACGAGCAGTACTTC. Protein: CASSLPGGEVNEQYF.

The chain is built from TRBV28 and TRBJ2-7; tentatively, D is TRBD1 or TRBD2 (7 bases each). This CDR3 has 15 residues. The V and J ends lost 3 bases and 2 bases respectively, with 14 bases between them. Germline V gene lookup returns CDR1 MDHEN and CDR2 SYDVKM. In DNA form, the CDR3 reads TGTGCCAGCAGTTTCGACAGGGAGGGGACCTACGAGCAGTACTTC. It codes for CASSFDREGTYEQYF.

Of note for this clone: Within the sample, other DNA sequences also encode this same CDR3. The chain employs TRBV29-1 and TRBJ2-1; 10 nucleotides align to TRBD2. Germline loops: CDR1 SQVTM, CDR2 ANQGSEA. V dropped 5 bases and J dropped 3; count of bases not matched to a gene: 4. There are 14 residues in the CDR3. This CDR3 reads CSVLLAGDYNEQFF. In DNA form, the CDR3 reads TGCAGCGTTCTTCTAGCGGGAGACTACAATGAGCAGTTCTTC.

CDR3 bases: TGTGCCATCAGTGACATAGGAGCGGGAGTTCGACAAGAGACCCAGTACTTC. Translated: CAISDIGAGVRQETQYF. This chain uses TRBV10-3 with TRBJ2-5; 8 bases fit TRBD2. Germline-derived CDR1 and CDR2 are ENHRY and SYGVKD. The CDR3 covers 17 residues. V shed 3 bases and J 2 bases; nucleotides not matched to a gene: 11.

The rearrangement links TRBV4-3 to TRBJ2-7; D uncertain. This CDR3 has 13 amino acids. Germline V lookup: CDR1 LGHNA, CDR2 YSLEER. Trimming took 0 bases from V and 4 from J, leaving 7 bases between them. CDR3 nucleotide sequence: TGCGCCAGCAGCCAAGATTCTACGTACGAGCAGTACTTC. It translates to CASSQDSTYEQYF.

The chain employs TRBV5-1 and TRBJ2-1; the match to TRBD2 covers 11 bases. The CDR3 spans 17 residues. Per the germline V gene, CDR1 is SGHRS and CDR2 is YFSETQ. V gave up 4 bases and J gave up 7 bases; unmatched junction bases: 13. The CDR3, as DNA: TGCGCCAGCAGCCCGGGCGGACTAGCGGGCACGGGGAATGAGCAGTTCTTC. This encodes CASSPGGLAGTGNEQFF.

The chain links TRBV2 to TRBJ1-4; TRBD1 aligns across 8 bases. The CDR3 totals 15 residues. With 5 bases clipped from V and 6 bases from J, the junction kept 8 bases outside the gene matches. Germline lookup yields CDR1 SNHLY and CDR2 FYNNEI. CDR3 in amino acids: CASSSHRGGYEKLFF. CDR3 sequence (DNA): TGTGCCAGCAGTTCACACAGGGGGGGTTATGAAAAACTGTTTTTT.

J is TRBJ2-7 and V is TRBV7-9; the D is unclear. CDR1 SEHNR and CDR2 FQNEAQ come from the germline V gene (reference sequence). V was cut by 5 bases and J by 6 bases, with 26 bases left in between. CDR3 length: 17 residues. This CDR3 is CASSPGGVSIRSAEQYF. DNA for the CDR3: TGTGCCAGCAGCCCCGGTGGGGTATCAATACGTTCTGCCGAGCAGTACTTC.

The rearrangement uses TRBV6-1 and TRBJ1-5, with TRBD1 as a possible D gene (5 bases). The germline V gene encodes CDR1 MNHNS and CDR2 SASEGT. The CDR3 spans 15 residues. V lost 6 bases and J lost 0, with 12 bases in between. CDR3: CASSQGTDSNQPQHF. The CDR3 DNA sequence: TGTGCCAGCAGCCAGGGAACAGATAGCAATCAGCCCCAGCATTTT.